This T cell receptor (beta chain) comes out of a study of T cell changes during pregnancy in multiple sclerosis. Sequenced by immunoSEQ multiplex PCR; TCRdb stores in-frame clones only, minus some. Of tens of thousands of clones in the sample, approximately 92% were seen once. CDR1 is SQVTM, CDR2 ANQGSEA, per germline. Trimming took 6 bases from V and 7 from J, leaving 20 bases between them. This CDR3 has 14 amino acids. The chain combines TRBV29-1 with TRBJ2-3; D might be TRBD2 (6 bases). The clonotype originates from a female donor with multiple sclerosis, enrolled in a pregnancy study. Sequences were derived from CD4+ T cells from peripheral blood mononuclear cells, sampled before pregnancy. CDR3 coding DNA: TGCAGCGTAGACCGGGGCGGGGCCGCGAATACGCAGTATTTT. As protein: CSVDRGGAANTQYF.